This T cell receptor (beta chain) was sequenced for a study of Graves' ophthalmopathy and Graves' hyperthyroidism. Trimming cost V 2 bases and J 7 bases; bases outside gene matches: 5. CDR1 is SGHTA and CDR2 is FQGTGA in the germline V gene. The CDR3 length is 16 residues. Investigators amplified TCR beta CDR3 regions from RNA transcripts. An initial RT-PCR round employing HTBI primers preceded a second-round multiplex PCR. TCRdb used MiXCR to reprocess the multiplex PCR reads, holding one entry per CDR3 protein. The sample holds 11,000 to 15,000 distinct CDR3 sequences, roughly 50% seen once. Disease in donors with ophthalmopathy had moderate-to-severe activity, CAS ≥3, NOSPECS ≥4 and under 3 months' duration. The evidence that diagnosis relied on was clinical symptoms, serum thyroxine, TRAb, thyroid ultrasound and orbital computed tomography. The source of the PBMCs was 8 to 10 ml of fresh peripheral blood.

The sequenced material came from peripheral blood. The chain uses TRBV7-3 and TRBJ2-3, with 14 positions matching TRBD2. The clonotype comes from a woman in her 30s with Graves' ophthalmopathy. CDR3 sequence: CASSLGTSGSGNTQYF. CDR3 DNA: TGTGCCAGCAGCTTAGGGACTAGCGGGAGTGGGAATACGCAGTATTTT.